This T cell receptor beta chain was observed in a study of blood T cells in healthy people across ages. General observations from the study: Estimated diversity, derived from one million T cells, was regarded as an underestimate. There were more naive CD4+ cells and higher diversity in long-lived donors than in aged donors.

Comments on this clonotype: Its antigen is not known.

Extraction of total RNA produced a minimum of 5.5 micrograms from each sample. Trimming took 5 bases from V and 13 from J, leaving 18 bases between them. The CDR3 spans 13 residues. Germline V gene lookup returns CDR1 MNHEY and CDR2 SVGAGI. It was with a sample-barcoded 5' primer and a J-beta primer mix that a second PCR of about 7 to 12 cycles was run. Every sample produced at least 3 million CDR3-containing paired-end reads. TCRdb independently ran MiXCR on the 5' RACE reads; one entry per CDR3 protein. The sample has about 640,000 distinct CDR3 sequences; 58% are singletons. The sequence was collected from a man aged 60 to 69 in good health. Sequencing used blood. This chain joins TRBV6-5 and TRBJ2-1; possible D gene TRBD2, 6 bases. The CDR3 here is CASSPSAAGPQFF. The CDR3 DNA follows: TGTGCCAGCAGTCCCTCGGCCGCGGGGCCCCAGTTCTTC.